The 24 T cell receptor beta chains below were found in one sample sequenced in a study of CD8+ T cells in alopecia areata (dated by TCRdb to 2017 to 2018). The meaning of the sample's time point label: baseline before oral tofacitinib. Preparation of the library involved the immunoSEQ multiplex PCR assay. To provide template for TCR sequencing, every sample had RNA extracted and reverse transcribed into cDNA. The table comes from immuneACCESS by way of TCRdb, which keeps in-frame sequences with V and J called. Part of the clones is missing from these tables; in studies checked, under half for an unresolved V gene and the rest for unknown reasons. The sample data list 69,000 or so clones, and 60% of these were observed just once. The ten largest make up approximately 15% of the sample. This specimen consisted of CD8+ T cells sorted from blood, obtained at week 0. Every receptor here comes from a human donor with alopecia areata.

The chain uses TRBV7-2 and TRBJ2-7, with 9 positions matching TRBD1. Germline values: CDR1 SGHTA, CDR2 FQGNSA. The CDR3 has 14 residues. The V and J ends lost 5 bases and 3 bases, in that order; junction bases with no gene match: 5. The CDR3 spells CASSRRDRDYEQYF. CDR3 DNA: TGTGCCAGCAGCCGCCGGGACAGGGACTACGAGCAGTACTTC.

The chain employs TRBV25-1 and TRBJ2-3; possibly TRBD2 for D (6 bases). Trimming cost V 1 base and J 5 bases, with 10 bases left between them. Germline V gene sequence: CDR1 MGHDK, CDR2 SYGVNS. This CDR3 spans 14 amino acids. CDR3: CASSESLARDTQYF. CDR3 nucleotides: TGTGCCAGCAGTGAATCTCTAGCGAGAGATACGCAGTATTTT.

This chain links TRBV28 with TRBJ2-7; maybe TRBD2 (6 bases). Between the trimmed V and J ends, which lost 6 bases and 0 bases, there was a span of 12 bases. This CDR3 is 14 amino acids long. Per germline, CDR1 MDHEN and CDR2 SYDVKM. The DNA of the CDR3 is TGTGCCAGCAGCTCGGGACTCGGCTCCTACGAGCAGTACTTC. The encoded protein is CASSSGLGSYEQYF.

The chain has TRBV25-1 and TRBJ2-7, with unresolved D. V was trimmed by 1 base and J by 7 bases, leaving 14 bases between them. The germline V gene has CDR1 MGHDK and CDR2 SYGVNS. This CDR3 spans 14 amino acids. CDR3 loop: CASSEFSRSLEQYF. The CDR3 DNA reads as TGTGCCAGCAGTGAATTCTCCCGGTCTCTGGAGCAGTACTTC.

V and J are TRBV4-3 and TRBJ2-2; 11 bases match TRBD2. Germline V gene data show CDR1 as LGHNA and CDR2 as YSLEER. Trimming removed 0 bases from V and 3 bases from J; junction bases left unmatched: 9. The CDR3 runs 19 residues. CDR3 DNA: TGCGCCAGCAGCCAAGAAGGGCTAGCGGGAGGTCTAGACACCGGGGAGCTGTTTTTT. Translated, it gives CASSQEGLAGGLDTGELFF.

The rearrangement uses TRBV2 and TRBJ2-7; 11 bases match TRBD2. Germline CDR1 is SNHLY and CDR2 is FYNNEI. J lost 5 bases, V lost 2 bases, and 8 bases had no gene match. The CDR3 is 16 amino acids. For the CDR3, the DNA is TGTGCCAGCAGTGAAACTAGCGGGGGCCTGATACACGAGCAGTACTTC. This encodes CASSETSGGLIHEQYF.

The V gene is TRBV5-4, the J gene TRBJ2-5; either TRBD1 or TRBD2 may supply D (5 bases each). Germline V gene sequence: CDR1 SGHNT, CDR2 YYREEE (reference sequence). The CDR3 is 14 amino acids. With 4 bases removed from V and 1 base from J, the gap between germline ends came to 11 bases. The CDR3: CASSRVGVQETQYF. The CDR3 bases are TGTGCCAGCAGCCGAGTGGGGGTCCAAGAGACCCAGTACTTC. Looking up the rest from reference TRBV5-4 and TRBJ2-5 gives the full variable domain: ETGVTQSPTHLIKTRGQQVTLRCSSQSGHNTVSWYQQALGQGPQFIFQYYREEENGRGNFPPRFSGLQFPNYSSELNVNALELDDSALYLCASSRVGVQETQYFGPGTRLLVL.

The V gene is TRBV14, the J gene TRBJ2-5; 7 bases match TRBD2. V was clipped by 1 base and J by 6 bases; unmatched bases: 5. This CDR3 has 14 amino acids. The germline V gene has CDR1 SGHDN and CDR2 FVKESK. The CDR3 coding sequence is TGTGCCAGCAGCCAAGTGACTAGCACGAAGACCCAGTACTTC. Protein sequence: CASSQVTSTKTQYF.

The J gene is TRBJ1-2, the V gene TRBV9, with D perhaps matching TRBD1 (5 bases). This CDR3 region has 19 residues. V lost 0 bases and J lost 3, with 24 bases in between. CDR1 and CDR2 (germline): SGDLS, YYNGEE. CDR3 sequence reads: CASSVVPIGSSLGDYGYTF. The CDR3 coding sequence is TGTGCCAGCAGCGTAGTCCCGATCGGGAGTAGCCTGGGGGACTATGGCTACACCTTC.

DNA of the CDR3: TGCGCCAGCAGCCAAGAGTGGACTAGCGGGGGGTATCGGTTCTTC. This codes for CASSQEWTSGGYRFF. The chain employs TRBV4-3 and TRBJ2-1, with 14 bases matching TRBD2. V shed 0 bases, J shed 15 bases, and the junction held 7 bases outside the gene matches. The germline CDR1 and CDR2 sequences are LGHNA and YSLEER. The CDR3 contains 15 residues.

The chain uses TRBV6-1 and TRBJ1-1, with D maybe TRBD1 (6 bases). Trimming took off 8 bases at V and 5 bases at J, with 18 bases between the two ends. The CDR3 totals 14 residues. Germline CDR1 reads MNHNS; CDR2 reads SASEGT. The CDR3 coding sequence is TGTGCCAGCGATGACCTGGGGGCGGGGACTGAAGCTTTCTTT. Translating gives CASDDLGAGTEAFF.

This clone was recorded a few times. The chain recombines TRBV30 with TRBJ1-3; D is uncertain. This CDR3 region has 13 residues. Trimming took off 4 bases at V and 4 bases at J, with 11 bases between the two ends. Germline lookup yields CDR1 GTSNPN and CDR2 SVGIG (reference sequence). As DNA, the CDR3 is TGTGCCTGGATTTGGAGCCACGGAAACACCATATATTTT. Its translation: CAWIWSHGNTIYF.

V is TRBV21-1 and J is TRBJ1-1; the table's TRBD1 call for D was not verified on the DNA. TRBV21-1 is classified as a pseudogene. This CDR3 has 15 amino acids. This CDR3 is CASSKGGRDGTEAFF. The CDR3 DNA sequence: TGTGCCAGCAGCAAAGGCGGCAGGGATGGCACTGAAGCTTTCTTT.

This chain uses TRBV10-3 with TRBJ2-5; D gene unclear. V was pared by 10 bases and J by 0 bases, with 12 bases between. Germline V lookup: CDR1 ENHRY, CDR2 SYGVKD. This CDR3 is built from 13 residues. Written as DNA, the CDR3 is TGTGCCACCCTCGGCAACCACCAAGAGACCCAGTACTTC. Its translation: CATLGNHQETQYF.

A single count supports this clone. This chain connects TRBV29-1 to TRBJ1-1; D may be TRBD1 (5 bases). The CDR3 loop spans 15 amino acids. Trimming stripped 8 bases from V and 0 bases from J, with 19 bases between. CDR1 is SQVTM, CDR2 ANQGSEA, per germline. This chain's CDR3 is CSIAEGMMMNTEAFF. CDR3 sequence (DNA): TGCAGCATCGCGGAGGGGATGATGATGAACACTGAAGCTTTCTTT.

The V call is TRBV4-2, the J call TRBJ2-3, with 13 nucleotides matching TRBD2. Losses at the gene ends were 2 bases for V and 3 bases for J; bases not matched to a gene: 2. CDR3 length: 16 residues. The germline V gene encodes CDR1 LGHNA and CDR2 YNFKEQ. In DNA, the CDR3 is TGTGCCAGCAGCCAACCACTAGCGGGGGGGACAGATACGCAGTATTTT. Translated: CASSQPLAGGTDTQYF.

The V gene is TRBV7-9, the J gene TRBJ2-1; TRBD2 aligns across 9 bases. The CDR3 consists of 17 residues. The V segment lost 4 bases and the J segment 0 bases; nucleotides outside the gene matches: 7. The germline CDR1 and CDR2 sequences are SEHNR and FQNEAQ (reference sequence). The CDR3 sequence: CASSSTISGGSYNEQFF. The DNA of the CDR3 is TGTGCCAGCAGCTCGACAATTAGCGGGGGCTCCTACAATGAGCAGTTCTTC.

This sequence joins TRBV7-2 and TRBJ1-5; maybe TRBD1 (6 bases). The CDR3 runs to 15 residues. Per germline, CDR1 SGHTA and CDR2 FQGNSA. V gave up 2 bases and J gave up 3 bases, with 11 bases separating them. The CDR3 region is CASSLWAGVNQPQHF. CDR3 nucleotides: TGTGCCAGCAGCTTATGGGCAGGGGTCAATCAGCCCCAGCATTTT.

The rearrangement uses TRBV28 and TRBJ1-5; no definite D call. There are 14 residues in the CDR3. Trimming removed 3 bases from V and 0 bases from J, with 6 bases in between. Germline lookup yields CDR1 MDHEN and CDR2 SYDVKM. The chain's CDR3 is CASSFPNSNQPQHF. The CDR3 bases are TGTGCCAGCAGTTTCCCAAATAGCAATCAGCCCCAGCATTTT. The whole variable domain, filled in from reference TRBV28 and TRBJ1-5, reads DVKVTQSSRYLVKRTGEKVFLECVQDMDHENMFWYRQDPGLGLRLIYFSYDVKMKEKGDIPEGYSVSREKKERFSLILESASTNQTSMYLCASSFPNSNQPQHFGDGTRLSIL.

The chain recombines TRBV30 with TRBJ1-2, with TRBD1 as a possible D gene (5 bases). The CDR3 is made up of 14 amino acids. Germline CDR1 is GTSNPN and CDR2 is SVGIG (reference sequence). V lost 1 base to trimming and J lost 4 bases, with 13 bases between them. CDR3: CAWSGPFGTYGYTF. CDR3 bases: TGTGCCTGGAGTGGCCCATTCGGGACCTATGGCTACACCTTC.

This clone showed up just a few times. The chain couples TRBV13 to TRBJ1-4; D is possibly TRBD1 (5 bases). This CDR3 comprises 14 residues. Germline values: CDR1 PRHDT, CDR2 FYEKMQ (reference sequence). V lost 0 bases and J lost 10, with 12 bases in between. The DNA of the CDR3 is TGTGCCAGCAGCTTAGGCAGTACCGGGGGAAAACTGTTTTTT. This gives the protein CASSLGSTGGKLFF.

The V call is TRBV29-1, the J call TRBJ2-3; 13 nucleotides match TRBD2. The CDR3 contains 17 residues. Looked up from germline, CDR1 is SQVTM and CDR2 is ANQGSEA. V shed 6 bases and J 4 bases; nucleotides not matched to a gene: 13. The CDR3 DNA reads TGCAGCGTCGCCGGACTAGCGGGGGCTAGCCACCCAGATACGCAGTATTTT. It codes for CSVAGLAGASHPDTQYF.

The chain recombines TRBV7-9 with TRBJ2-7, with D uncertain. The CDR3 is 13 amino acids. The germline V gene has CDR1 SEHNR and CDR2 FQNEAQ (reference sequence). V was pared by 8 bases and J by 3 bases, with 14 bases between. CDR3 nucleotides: TGTGCCAGCGGTGATGTGCAGGACTACGAGCAGTACTTC. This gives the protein CASGDVQDYEQYF. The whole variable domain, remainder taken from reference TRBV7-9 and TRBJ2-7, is DTGVSQNPRHKITKRGQNVTFRCDPISEHNRLYWYRQTLGQGPEFLTYFQNEAQLEKSRLLSDRFSAERPKGSFSTLEIQRTEQGDSAMYLCASGDVQDYEQYFGPGTRLTVT.

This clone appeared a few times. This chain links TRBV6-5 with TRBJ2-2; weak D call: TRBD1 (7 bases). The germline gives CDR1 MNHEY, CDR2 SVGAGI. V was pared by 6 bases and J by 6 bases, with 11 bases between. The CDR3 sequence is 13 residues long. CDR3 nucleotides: TGTGCCAGCAGGGCAGGGGGGTCCGGGGAGCTGTTTTTT. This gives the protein CASRAGGSGELFF.